Listed below are T cell receptor beta chains from one sample, sequenced in a study of blood T cells in healthy people across ages. TCRdb analysed the 5' RACE reads with MiXCR anew, one entry per CDR3 protein. The sample carries approximately 810,000 distinct CDR3 sequences, 36% recorded once. Specimen: blood. The receptors originated from a man younger than 35 in good health. Each CDR3 is given with its conserved first and last residue. The D gene is left open where the match is weak. Rows may omit the clone size; those that give it use once, few, many or a size class.

d_call clone_size j_call v_call cdr3_nt cdr3_aa
NA many TRBJ2-1 TRBV9 TGTGCCAGCAGCGTAGGGCAGTCTCCATGGGATGAGCAGTTCTTC CASSVGQSPWDEQFF
TRBD1 few TRBJ2-7 TRBV5-1 TGCGCCAGCAGCTCCGGGACAGGCCAATCCTACGAGCAGTACTTC CASSSGTGQSYEQYF
NA NA TRBJ2-5 TRBV5-1 TGCGCCAGCAGCTTGGACAGGGAATTCTACTTC CASSLDREFYF
NA NA TRBJ1-4 TRBV4-2 TGTGCCAGCAGCCAAGTTCCGGGTTCTAATGAAAAACTGTTTTTT CASSQVPGSNEKLFF
TRBD2 few TRBJ2-1 TRBV4-3 TGCGCCAGCAGCAGACTAGCGGGGGATCTCCGAGTTTTTGATGAGCAGTTCTTC CASSRLAGDLRVFDEQFF
NA NA TRBJ1-4 TRBV2 TGTGCCAGCAGCCGAAGAAAAAATGAAAAACTGTTTTTT CASSRRKNEKLFF
NA NA TRBJ1-2 TRBV20-1 TGCAGTGCTAGAGATTCTGCCTCCTATGGCTACACCTTC CSARDSASYGYTF
NA many TRBJ1-1 TRBV7-6 TGTGCCAGCAGCTTAGCCTCATTGGGGGGCACTGAAGCTTTCTTT CASSLASLGGTEAFF
NA NA TRBJ2-7 TRBV4-3 TGCGCCAGCAGCCAGTACGTTCGGTACGAGCAGTACTTC CASSQYVRYEQYF
NA NA TRBJ2-7 TRBV3-1 TGTGCCAGCAGCCAGGAGCGGAGCGCCTACAATGAGCAGTACTTC CASSQERSAYNEQYF
TRBD1 NA TRBJ1-2 TRBV4-1 TGCGCCAGCAGCCAAGGGAAAGGGACAGGGAACTATGGCTACACCTTC CASSQGKGTGNYGYTF
NA once TRBJ2-1 TRBV24-1 TGTGCCACCAGTGCGTCCAGAAGCTACAATGAGCAGTTCTTC CATSASRSYNEQFF
NA many TRBJ1-4 TRBV29-1 TGCAGCGGGCTACAGGATCCTAATGAAAAACTGTTTTTT CSGLQDPNEKLFF
NA NA TRBJ2-5 TRBV29-1 TGCAGCGTTTCCGCGGGGGCCCCTCTACGGGAGCAGTACTTC CSVSAGAPLREQYF
NA many TRBJ1-2 TRBV27 TGTGCCAGCAGTTTTACCGGGACGGCATATGGCTACACCTTC CASSFTGTAYGYTF
NA NA TRBJ2-3 TRBV7-2 TGTGCCAGCAGCTCCGAGAGGGGGGGGGGCTTGACAGATACGCAGTATTTT CASSSERGGGLTDTQYF
NA few TRBJ1-2 TRBV20-1 TGCAGTGCCGTCCGAGGGGGGACCGCTGGCTACACCTTC CSAVRGGTAGYTF
TRBD1 few TRBJ1-1 TRBV5-1 TGCGCCAGCAGCCGGTCCGGGACAGGGGGCGTTAACACTGAAGCTTTCTTT CASSRSGTGGVNTEAFF
NA few TRBJ2-7 TRBV12-3/TRBV12-4 TGTGCCAGCAGTTTAAATCCGCCCCAGAGCGAGCAGTACTTC CASSLNPPQSEQYF
TRBD2 NA TRBJ2-6 TRBV12-3/TRBV12-4 TGTGCCAGCAGTTCATCTAGCGGGGGGGCTCCCTCTGGGGCCAACGTCCTGACTTTC CASSSSSGGAPSGANVLTF
NA NA TRBJ1-4 TRBV27 TGTGCCAGCAGTTTAGTTGACGGGTTAGGAAAACTGTTTTTT CASSLVDGLGKLFF
NA few TRBJ2-1 TRBV12-3/TRBV12-4 TGTGCCAGCACCTCGGACGTAATTGGTCCCTACAATGAGCAGTTCTTC CASTSDVIGPYNEQFF
NA NA TRBJ1-4 TRBV4-1 TGCGCCAGCAGCCCGCTTATCTTGGAGGCCCGAAAACTGTTTTTT CASSPLILEARKLFF
NA few TRBJ2-5 TRBV6-2/TRBV6-3 TGTGCCAGCAGTTACTCGATGGGGGGGCGGACCCAGTACTTC CASSYSMGGRTQYF
NA once TRBJ2-3 TRBV20-1 TGCAGTGCTGGGCTAGCCCGCACAGATACGCAGTATTTT CSAGLARTDTQYF
NA NA TRBJ2-7 TRBV29-1 TGCAGCGCCCAGGGAGAGGGTGGTTTCGGGTACGAGCAGTACTTC CSAQGEGGFGYEQYF
NA NA TRBJ1-1 TRBV29-1 TGCAGCGTCCGTCTCTTGGACGGCGACACTGAAGCTTTCTTT CSVRLLDGDTEAFF
TRBD1 once TRBJ1-4 TRBV10-3 TGTGCCATCAGTGAGTCGGGACAGGAAAATGAAAAACTGTTTTTT CAISESGQENEKLFF
TRBD1 few TRBJ1-1 TRBV18 TGTGCCAGCTCACCAAACGACAGGGACACTGAAGCTTTCTTT CASSPNDRDTEAFF
NA few TRBJ2-1 TRBV5-6 TGTGCCAGCAGCTCCAGGGTCTATGAGCAGTTCTTC CASSSRVYEQFF